The entry that follows covers one T cell receptor beta chain sequence. The antigen remains undetermined. CDR3 length: 15 amino acids. Germline-derived CDR1 and CDR2 are SGHKS and YYEKEE (reference sequence). Trimming removed 3 bases from V and 5 bases from J, with 14 bases in between. This entry comes from a study of identical twins. Points from the study as a whole: Insertions ran lower in abundant cord blood beta clonotypes, though not in memory repertoires.

TCRdb analysed the 5' RACE reads with MiXCR anew, one entry per CDR3 protein. The repertoire consists of about 390,000 distinct CDR3 sequences, with 8.5% to 10% occurring once and the leading ten covering under 10%. The sequence came from a woman between 45 and 60 years old in good health. Sample: naive T cells sorted from blood. The chain employs TRBV5-5 and TRBJ2-2, with D tentatively TRBD1 or TRBD2 (5 bases each). The CDR3 here is CASSSTGLETGELFF. In DNA form, the CDR3 reads TGTGCCAGCAGCTCCACGGGGCTTGAGACCGGGGAGCTGTTTTTT.